The sample holds a few counts of the clone carrying this T cell receptor beta chain. The CDR3 is 15 residues long. The germline V gene has CDR1 DFQATT and CDR2 SNEGSKA (reference sequence). Trimming at V came to 2 bases and at J to 5 bases, leaving 12 bases not matched to a gene. The data belong to a study of blood T cells in healthy people across ages. Primed by a sample-barcoded 5' primer and a J-beta primer mix, a second PCR proceeded for 7 to 11 cycles. TCRdb ran MiXCR on the 5' RACE reads and lists one entry per CDR3 protein. The table shows fewer than 800,000 distinct CDR3 sequences, with more than 40% occurring only once. The authors drew roughly 9.8 milliliters of peripheral blood from each donor.

Specimen: blood. This TCR came from a woman aged 55-70 years in good health. This sequence joins TRBV20-1 and TRBJ2-7, with 7 bases that match TRBD2. The CDR3 loop is CSARRRGAGFDEQYF. In nucleotides, the CDR3 is TGCAGTGCTAGACGACGGGGAGCGGGATTCGACGAGCAGTACTTC.